The present TCR beta chain was sequenced within a study of breast tumors, draining lymph nodes, adjacent tissues. Study-level points and caveats: Compared with lymph nodes, tumors were less diverse; compared with nontumor tissue, more.

Breast cancer patients provided tissue from their axillary draining lymph nodes. TCRdb analysed the multiplex PCR reads with MiXCR anew, one entry per CDR3 protein. In the table there are about 110,000 distinct CDR3 sequences, under 40% of which are singletons. V lost 4 bases to trimming and J lost 1 base; unmatched junction nucleotides: 8. The CDR3 totals 16 residues. Germline V gene data show CDR1 as SGDLS and CDR2 as YYNGEE. This clonotype occurred many times. Its specificity is not known. Material: axillary lymph node tissue. The source is a female donor with breast cancer. Some clones in this sample may be carry-over from other donors' samples. The V call is TRBV9, the J call TRBJ2-5, with 9 nucleotides matching TRBD1. CDR3 nucleotides: TGTGCCAGCAGCCCCCACCTGGGACAGGGCCAAGAGACCCAGTACTTC. This sequence encodes CASSPHLGQGQETQYF.